The next 4 T cell receptor beta chains were all read from a single sample in a study of tumor-infiltrating lymphocytes in primary liver carcinoma. Making TCR beta cDNA involved approximately 0.5 ug total RNA and a constant-region primer. Amplification in three nested multiplex PCR rounds with slightly modified ARM-PCR gave rise to TCR beta libraries. It was with TRBV1-TRBV30 forward primers and a C-beta reverse primer that the first two PCR rounds were run, at roughly 10 cycles each. TCRdb re-derived calls from the multiplex PCR reads in MiXCR, one entry per CDR3 protein. Here the sample spans about 66,000 distinct CDR3 sequences, about 71% being singletons. Unsorted bulk tissue of about 19-31 mg yielded co-extracted RNA and DNA. The sequencing input was liver tumor tissue from sampling region 4. The subset denotes: tumor region T4, right-lateral pole. All receptors come from a man aged 35-49 years with primary liver carcinoma and hepatitis B virus infection.

Comment on this clonotype: Likely a read error: the CDR3 ends without its conserved phenylalanine or tryptophan. The limits of the CDR3 on the DNA are not certain, so only TCRdb's listed CDR3 is given. The CDR3 spells CASSQEDAGVNQPQQL. The chain carries TRBV4-1 and TRBJ1-5; the table assigns TRBD1, which was not confirmed against the DNA. Germline V lookup: CDR1 MGHRA, CDR2 YSYEKL. From its first to its last residue, the CDR3 has 16 amino acids.

Notes on this clonotype: This may come from a read error, since a much larger clone is one base off. V and J are TRBV29-1 and TRBJ1-3, with unresolved D. The CDR3 has 11 amino acids. The germline gives CDR1 SQVTM, CDR2 ANQGSEA. The CDR3 DNA is TGCAGCGTGCGCTCTGGAAACACCACATATTTT. Residues: CSVRSGNTTYF. The full variable domain, its missing parts supplied by reference TRBV29-1 and TRBJ1-3, is SAVISQKPSRDICQRGTSLTIQCQVDSQVTMMFWYRQQPGQSLTLIATANQGSEATYESGFVIDKFPISRPNLTFSTLTVSNMSPEDSSIYLCSVRSGNTTYFGEGSWLTVV.

Details on this clonotype: A read error may account for a junction end that differs from germline. As DNA, the CDR3 is TGTGCCAGCAATTACTCCGGGAAACCTACCAACGAGCAGTACTTC. Translation: CASNYSGKPTNEQYF. V gene TRBV6-6 combines with J gene TRBJ2-7, with a possible D match to TRBD2 (5 bases). Germline lookup yields CDR1 MNHNY and CDR2 SVGAGI (reference sequence). The CDR3 extends over 15 amino acids.

About this clonotype: A junction end diverges from the germline sequence, so it may reflect a read error. This CDR3 reads CASSQARDYYEQYF. The DNA for the CDR3 is TGCGCCAGCAGCCAGGCACGGGACTACTACGAGCAGTACTTC. V is TRBV7-8 and J is TRBJ2-7; 7 bases map to TRBD2. The germline CDR1 and CDR2 sequences are SGHVS and FQNEAQ. The CDR3 is made up of 14 amino acids.